One TCR beta chain is described in this entry. As yet, its antigen is unknown. Measured with immunoSEQ multiplex PCR; TCRdb has only the in-frame clones, and not every one. The sample has about 10,000 clones, about 82% seen once. This sample is part of a study of circulating tumor DNA in untreated peripheral T-cell lymphoma. Findings and limits, study-wide: In over 60% of patients, tumor-specific clonotypes were identified.

The CDR3 extends over 13 amino acids. With 5 bases clipped from V and 7 bases from J, the junction kept 4 bases outside the gene matches. Germline CDR1 MNHGY, CDR2 SAAAGT. Before treatment, baseline tumor tissue was collected for sequencing. This TCR was recovered from a human donor with peripheral T-cell lymphoma. Material for sequencing was tumor tissue. The chain combines TRBV6-8 with TRBJ1-5, with 8 bases matching TRBD1. The CDR3 region is CASSGTGGQPQHF. CDR3 nucleotide sequence: TGTGCCAGCAGTGGGACAGGTGGGCAGCCCCAGCATTTT.